These T cell receptor beta chains were read from a single sample in a study of CD8 T cells in ankylosing spondylitis. TCRdb redid the calling of the 5' RACE reads with MiXCR, one entry per CDR3 protein. The sample yields some 40,000 distinct CDR3 sequences, under 13% seen once. The sample comprised blood, either unsorted or a sorted T cell fraction (not recorded which). Every receptor here comes from a male donor with ankylosing spondylitis or in good health (not recorded which). CDR3s include the opening cysteine and the closing phenylalanine or tryptophan. Each record gives: J gene, V gene, clone size, D gene, CDR3 DNA, CDR3 protein. A D gene is named only where the DNA matches it firmly. Some rows have no size entry. The others give once, few or many, or a class for an expanded clone.

J: TRBJ2-7
V: TRBV4-1
size: many
D: -
DNA: TGCGCCAGCAGCCAAGAAGGACGGGGTCCCTACGAGCAGTACTTC
CDR3: CASSQEGRGPYEQYF

J: TRBJ1-2
V: TRBV5-1
size: many
D: TRBD1
DNA: TGCGCCAGCAGCTTGCGACAGGGGCCTTTTTACTATGGCTACACCTTC
CDR3: CASSLRQGPFYYGYTF

J: TRBJ1-1
V: TRBV28
size: many
D: -
DNA: TGTGCCAGCAGTTTTCCGGGGGAAGGGGACACTGAAGCTTTCTTT
CDR3: CASSFPGEGDTEAFF

J: TRBJ1-1
V: TRBV6-5
size: many
D: -
DNA: TGTGCCAGCAGTTACTCTATCTCTGACTCATTCGGAGCTTTCTTT
CDR3: CASSYSISDSFGAFF

J: TRBJ2-1
V: TRBV6-5
size: once
D: -
DNA: TGTGCCAGCAGCTATGATGAACAGGGCCCTAGGCAGTTCTTC
CDR3: CASSYDEQGPRQFF

J: TRBJ2-1
V: TRBV7-6
size: few
D: -
DNA: TGTGCCAGCAGCTTGGGAGTGTTTTTCAATGAGCAGTTCTTC
CDR3: CASSLGVFFNEQFF

J: TRBJ2-3
V: TRBV14
size: many
D: -
DNA: TGTGCCAGCAGCCAAGAAATTTCGATGTTGACAGATACGCAGTATTTT
CDR3: CASSQEISMLTDTQYF

J: TRBJ2-1
V: TRBV20-1
size: -
D: TRBD2
DNA: TGCAGTGCTATAAGCAGGCGGGAGGGAGCCAATGAGCAGTTCTTC
CDR3: CSAISRREGANEQFF

J: TRBJ2-1
V: TRBV7-6
size: many
D: -
DNA: TGTGCCAGCAGCTTTTTAGCCGCGGAGCAGTTCTTC
CDR3: CASSFLAAEQFF

J: TRBJ2-3
V: TRBV25-1
size: many
D: -
DNA: TGTGCCAGCAGTGAATACAACCCCCCAACGTACCCCACAGATACGCAGTATTTT
CDR3: CASSEYNPPTYPTDTQYF

J: TRBJ1-1
V: TRBV24-1
size: many
D: -
DNA: TGTGCCACCAGCCACTCGACAGGGAACACTGAAGCTTTCTTT
CDR3: CATSHSTGNTEAFF

J: TRBJ1-1
V: TRBV28
size: few
D: -
DNA: TGTGCCAGCAGTTTGAGACGGACCCTCACTGAAGCTTTCTTT
CDR3: CASSLRRTLTEAFF

J: TRBJ1-6
V: TRBV5-1
size: many
D: -
DNA: TGCGCCAGCAGCTTAGGAGATTCACCCCTCCACTTT
CDR3: CASSLGDSPLHF

J: TRBJ2-1
V: TRBV20-1
size: few
D: -
DNA: TGCAGTGCTAGAGTCCTCGTGGGACCATCCTACAATGAGCAGTTCTTC
CDR3: CSARVLVGPSYNEQFF

J: TRBJ1-5
V: TRBV6-5
size: -
D: -
DNA: TGTGCCAGCAGTTACAGGGATAGCAATCAGCCCCAGCATTTT
CDR3: CASSYRDSNQPQHF

J: TRBJ2-1
V: TRBV6-2/TRBV6-3
size: many
D: -
DNA: TGTGCCAGCAGACGAGGACCAAACAATGAGCAGTTCTTC
CDR3: CASRRGPNNEQFF

J: TRBJ2-3
V: TRBV18
size: -
D: -
DNA: TGTGCCAGCTCACCGAATCCCGCAGATACGCAGTATTTT
CDR3: CASSPNPADTQYF

J: TRBJ2-3
V: TRBV19
size: many
D: -
DNA: TGTGCCAGTAGTAGGATTCTGGGGGGAGACTCCACAGATACGCAGTATTTT
CDR3: CASSRILGGDSTDTQYF

J: TRBJ2-3
V: TRBV5-1
size: many
D: -
DNA: TGCGCCAGCAGCTTGGGGGCGACAGATACGCAGTATTTT
CDR3: CASSLGATDTQYF

J: TRBJ2-1
V: TRBV7-6
size: -
D: TRBD2
DNA: TGTGCCAGCAGCTTGGGTAGCGGGAGCGGGTACAATGAGCAGTTCTTC
CDR3: CASSLGSGSGYNEQFF

J: TRBJ2-2
V: TRBV2
size: many
D: TRBD1
DNA: TGTGCCAGCAGACCGACAGGGAGCACCGGGGAGCTGTTTTTT
CDR3: CASRPTGSTGELFF

J: TRBJ2-3
V: TRBV18
size: -
D: -
DNA: TGTGCCAGCTCACCATTTTCGATGGACGGCACAGATACGCAGTATTTT
CDR3: CASSPFSMDGTDTQYF

J: TRBJ1-1
V: TRBV20-1
size: many
D: TRBD1
DNA: TGCAGTGCTAACCGTGGTAGGACAGGGGGCGCGAGGAACACTGAAGCTTTCTTT
CDR3: CSANRGRTGGARNTEAFF

J: TRBJ2-3
V: TRBV29-1
size: many
D: TRBD2
DNA: TGCAGCGTCCTAGGACTAGCGGGAGGGCCGGATACGCAGTATTTT
CDR3: CSVLGLAGGPDTQYF

J: TRBJ2-7
V: TRBV5-4
size: many
D: TRBD2
DNA: TGTGCCAGCAGCTCGGGACTAGCGGGAACCCACTCCTACGAGCAGTACTTC
CDR3: CASSSGLAGTHSYEQYF

J: TRBJ2-7
V: TRBV15
size: -
D: TRBD2
DNA: TGTGCCACCAGCAGAGATGGTCCTAGCGGGAGCGTCGACGAGCAGTACTTC
CDR3: CATSRDGPSGSVDEQYF

J: TRBJ2-5
V: TRBV6-2/TRBV6-3
size: many
D: -
DNA: TGTGCCAGCACCGCAATGGAGACCCAGTACTTC
CDR3: CASTAMETQYF

J: TRBJ1-1
V: TRBV5-1
size: many
D: -
DNA: TGCGCCAGCAGCTTTACCAGGGCCACTGAAGCTTTCTTT
CDR3: CASSFTRATEAFF

J: TRBJ2-7
V: TRBV19
size: many
D: TRBD1
DNA: TGTGCCACCAGGACAGGGACCTACGAGCAGTACTTC
CDR3: CATRTGTYEQYF

J: TRBJ2-5
V: TRBV5-1
size: many
D: TRBD2
DNA: TGCGCCAGCAGCAGAAGACTAGCGGGAGGGCAAGAGACTCAGTACTTC
CDR3: CASSRRLAGGQETQYF

J: TRBJ2-1
V: TRBV4-3
size: many
D: -
DNA: TGCGCCAGCAGCCAAGAATCCTACAATGAGCAGTTCTTC
CDR3: CASSQESYNEQFF

J: TRBJ1-5
V: TRBV24-1
size: many
D: TRBD1
DNA: TGTGCCACCAGTGATGGGGACAGGGGCCAGCCCCAGCATTTT
CDR3: CATSDGDRGQPQHF